One sample yielded the 15 T cell receptor beta chains listed below, sequenced in a study of blood T cell repertoires in COVID-19. The data were produced by immunoSEQ multiplex PCR, yet TCRdb's version contains in-frame clones alone and is incomplete. The sample lists roughly 87,000 clones, more than 75% seen once, with 4.5% to 5.5% in the top ten. Sequencing input: peripheral blood. The receptors shown here come from a man in his forties or fifties with acute or convalescent COVID-19.

The genes are TRBV7-3 and TRBJ2-2, with 7 bases that match TRBD1. The CDR3 spans 16 residues. CDR1 is SGHTA and CDR2 is FQGTGA in the germline V gene. V gave up 7 bases and J gave up 3 bases; unmatched junction bases: 11. CDR3 DNA: TGTGCCAGCACCCTAGGGGGCAGCTTTTACACCGGGGAGCTGTTTTTT. Protein: CASTLGGSFYTGELFF.

The chain couples TRBV7-8 to TRBJ1-2, with D uncertain. The CDR3 consists of 14 residues. Germline V gene data show CDR1 as SGHVS and CDR2 as FQNEAQ. Trimming stripped 5 bases from V and 2 bases from J, with 12 bases between. In DNA, the CDR3 is TGTGCCAGCAGCCTATCTGACGGGAACTATGGCTACACCTTC. Translated, it gives CASSLSDGNYGYTF.

The V gene is TRBV5-4, the J gene TRBJ2-7; D possibly corresponds to TRBD1 (6 bases). Germline assignment: CDR1 SGHNT and CDR2 YYREEE (reference sequence). This CDR3 is 13 amino acids long. V was shortened by 2 bases and J by 5 bases, with 11 bases between the two germline ends. The CDR3 loop is CASSLIPGDEQYF. DNA of the CDR3: TGTGCCAGCAGCTTAATCCCAGGGGACGAGCAGTACTTC.

V and J are TRBV9 and TRBJ2-1, with TRBD1 identical over 7 bases. The junction had 11 bases not matched to a gene; V was cut back by 0 bases and J by 8 bases. This CDR3 has 16 amino acids. Germline loops: CDR1 SGDLS, CDR2 YYNGEE. DNA for the CDR3: TGTGCCAGCAGCGTAGATGGAACAGGGGTTTTCGATGAGCAGTTCTTC. It translates to CASSVDGTGVFDEQFF.

V and J are TRBV12-3 or TRBV12-4 and TRBJ2-3, with a tentative D call TRBD1 (5 bases). The CDR3 length is 13 residues. The germline V and J ends were trimmed by 3 bases and 1 base, with 5 bases remaining between them. CDR3 sequence reads: CASSLTGTDTQYF. CDR3 in DNA: TGTGCCAGCAGTTTGACAGGCACAGATACGCAGTATTTT.

This clone was picked up one time. This chain joins TRBV5-1 and TRBJ2-1; D is perhaps TRBD2 (5 bases). V was shortened by 3 bases and J by 1 base, with 5 bases between the two germline ends. The CDR3 has 13 amino acids. Germline loops: CDR1 SGHRS, CDR2 YFSETQ. Written as DNA, the CDR3 is TGCGCCAGCAGCTCGGGGTCCTACAATGAGCAGTTCTTC. The encoded protein is CASSSGSYNEQFF.

V gene TRBV4-1 combines with J gene TRBJ1-4; no reliable D call. This CDR3 comprises 17 residues. Trimming removed 0 bases from V and 7 bases from J, with 18 bases in between. Germline CDR1 reads MGHRA; CDR2 reads YSYEKL. The CDR3 loop is CASSQESGLPMGEKLFF. CDR3 nucleotides: TGCGCCAGCAGCCAAGAATCTGGACTCCCGATGGGTGAAAAACTGTTTTTT.

This clone came up a few times. J is TRBJ1-1 and V is TRBV19, with TRBD1 matching 7 bases. The V and J ends lost 7 bases and 1 base, in that order; junction bases with no gene match: 9. Per the germline V gene, CDR1 is LNHDA and CDR2 is SQIVND (reference sequence). The CDR3 has 15 amino acids. In DNA form, the CDR3 reads TGTGCCAGTACTCCACAGGGGCGAAGGAACACTGAAGCTTTCTTT. Amino acid sequence: CASTPQGRRNTEAFF.

This clone was picked up many times. The V call is TRBV7-2, the J call TRBJ2-1, with 8 nucleotides matching TRBD2. CDR1 and CDR2 (germline): SGHTA, FQGNSA. The CDR3 totals 13 residues. V lost 0 bases, J lost 9 bases, and 1 base stayed unmatched. CDR3 nucleotides: TGTGCCAGCAGCTTAGCTCTAGCGGGTGAGCAGTTCTTC. Residues: CASSLALAGEQFF. Variable domain in full (rest from reference TRBV7-2 and TRBJ2-1): GAGVSQSPSNKVTEKGKDVELRCDPISGHTALYWYRQSLGQGLEFLIYFQGNSAPDKSGLPSDRFSAERTGGSVSTLTIQRTQQEDSAVYLCASSLALAGEQFFGPGTRLTVL.

This chain joins TRBV7-9 and TRBJ2-2; 12 nucleotides line up with TRBD2. V lost 5 bases and J lost 6; bases outside the gene matches: 16. From germline, CDR1 is SEHNR and CDR2 FQNEAQ (reference sequence). CDR3 length equals 19 residues. CDR3 residues: CASSTGHRLAGGLSGELFF. The CDR3 nucleotides are TGTGCCAGCAGCACCGGTCATCGTCTAGCGGGGGGGCTGTCCGGGGAGCTGTTTTTT. Full variable domain (remainder filled in from reference TRBV7-9 and TRBJ2-2): DTGVSQNPRHKITKRGQNVTFRCDPISEHNRLYWYRQTLGQGPEFLTYFQNEAQLEKSRLLSDRFSAERPKGSFSTLEIQRTEQGDSAMYLCASSTGHRLAGGLSGELFFGEGSRLTVL.

The genes are TRBV7-9 and TRBJ2-1; no clear D. Germline CDR1 and CDR2: SEHNR and FQNEAQ (reference sequence). There are 13 residues in the CDR3. The germline V and J ends were trimmed by 3 bases and 8 bases, with 11 bases remaining between them. The CDR3 coding sequence is TGTGCCAGCAGCTTCGACTTGATCGATGAGCAGTTCTTC. Amino acids: CASSFDLIDEQFF. Full variable domain (remainder filled in from reference TRBV7-9 and TRBJ2-1): DTGVSQNPRHKITKRGQNVTFRCDPISEHNRLYWYRQTLGQGPEFLTYFQNEAQLEKSRLLSDRFSAERPKGSFSTLEIQRTEQGDSAMYLCASSFDLIDEQFFGPGTRLTVL.

As DNA, the CDR3 is TGCAGCGTCGTAATTTCAGGTGATGGCTACACCTTC. Residues: CSVVISGDGYTF. J is TRBJ1-2 and V is TRBV29-1, with D unclear. The V and J ends lost 6 bases and 6 bases respectively, with 14 bases between them. The CDR3 is 12 amino acids. The germline V gene encodes CDR1 SQVTM and CDR2 ANQGSEA. The full variable domain, with the rest looked up from reference TRBV29-1 and TRBJ1-2, is SAVISQKPSRDICQRGTSLTIQCQVDSQVTMMFWYRQQPGQSLTLIATANQGSEATYESGFVIDKFPISRPNLTFSTLTVSNMSPEDSSIYLCSVVISGDGYTFGSGTRLTVV.

This clone was observed a few times. Other nucleotide sequences in the sample specify the same CDR3. The CDR3 spells CASSLALGRGNQPQHF. The CDR3 DNA sequence: TGTGCCAGCAGCTTAGCCCTCGGCAGGGGCAATCAGCCCCAGCATTTT. The chain carries TRBV7-8 and TRBJ1-5, with a tentative D call TRBD1 (5 bases). The V gene's germline CDR1 is SGHVS and CDR2 FQNEAQ. With 0 bases removed from V and 2 bases from J, the gap between germline ends came to 11 bases. CDR3 length: 16 amino acids.

The genes are TRBV6-1 and TRBJ1-1, with D unclear. The V end lost 1 base, the J end lost 7 bases, and 7 bases lay between the germline ends. CDR1 and CDR2 (germline): MNHNS, SASEGT. The CDR3 loop spans 12 amino acids. CDR3 region: CASSEGSYEAFF. The CDR3, as DNA: TGTGCCAGCAGTGAAGGGAGCTATGAAGCTTTCTTT.

In its sample, this clone was seen a few times. V and J are TRBV4-2 and TRBJ2-7, with 11 bases identical to TRBD1. The CDR3 has 15 residues. Germline V gene data show CDR1 as LGHNA and CDR2 as YNFKEQ. J gave up 6 bases and V 3 bases, and 7 bases lay outside the gene matches. The DNA of the CDR3 is TGTGCCAGCAGCCAGACCGGGACAGGGGGAGGCGAGCAGTACTTC. It encodes CASSQTGTGGGEQYF.